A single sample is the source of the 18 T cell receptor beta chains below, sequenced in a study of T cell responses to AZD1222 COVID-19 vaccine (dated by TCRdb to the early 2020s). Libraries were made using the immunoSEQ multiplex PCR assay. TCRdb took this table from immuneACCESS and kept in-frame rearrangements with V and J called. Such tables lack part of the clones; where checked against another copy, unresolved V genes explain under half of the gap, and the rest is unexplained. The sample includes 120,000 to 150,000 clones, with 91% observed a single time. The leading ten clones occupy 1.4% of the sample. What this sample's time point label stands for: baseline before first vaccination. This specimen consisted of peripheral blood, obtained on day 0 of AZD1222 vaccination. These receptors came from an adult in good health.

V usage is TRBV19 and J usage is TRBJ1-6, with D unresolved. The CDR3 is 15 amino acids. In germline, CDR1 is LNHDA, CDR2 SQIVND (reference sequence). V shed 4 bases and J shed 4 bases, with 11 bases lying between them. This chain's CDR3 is CASSRARKYNSPLHF. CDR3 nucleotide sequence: TGTGCCAGTAGTAGGGCCAGAAAATATAATTCACCCCTCCACTTT.

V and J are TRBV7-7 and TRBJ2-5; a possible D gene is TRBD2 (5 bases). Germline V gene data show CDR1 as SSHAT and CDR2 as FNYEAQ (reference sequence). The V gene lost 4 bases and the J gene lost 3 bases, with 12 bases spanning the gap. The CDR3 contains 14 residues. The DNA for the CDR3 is TGTGCCAGCAGCTGGAGAGGGAGAAAAGAGACCCAGTACTTC. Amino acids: CASSWRGRKETQYF.

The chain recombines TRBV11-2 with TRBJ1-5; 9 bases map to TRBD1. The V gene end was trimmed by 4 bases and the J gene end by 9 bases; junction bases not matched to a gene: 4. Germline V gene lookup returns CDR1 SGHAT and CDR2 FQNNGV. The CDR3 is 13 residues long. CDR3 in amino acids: CASSWDRARPQHF. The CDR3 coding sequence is TGTGCCAGCAGCTGGGACAGGGCCAGGCCCCAGCATTTT.

CDR3: CARGGKQGFGYTF. CDR3 bases: TGTGCCAGGGGGGGGAAACAGGGATTTGGCTACACCTTC. This chain joins TRBV2 and TRBJ1-2, with a tentative D call TRBD1 (6 bases). The CDR3 sequence is 13 residues long. Per germline, CDR1 SNHLY and CDR2 FYNNEI. V was clipped by 9 bases and J by 7 bases, with 18 bases between them.

In DNA, the CDR3 is TGCAGCGTCTCCCAGGGGGTTGGTAACTATGGCTACACCTTC. It is translated as CSVSQGVGNYGYTF. The chain recombines TRBV29-1 with TRBJ1-2, with 7 bases matching TRBD1. Unmatched junction bases numbered 8, after V lost 6 bases and J lost 1 base. The CDR3 has 14 amino acids. Germline CDR1 is SQVTM and CDR2 is ANQGSEA.

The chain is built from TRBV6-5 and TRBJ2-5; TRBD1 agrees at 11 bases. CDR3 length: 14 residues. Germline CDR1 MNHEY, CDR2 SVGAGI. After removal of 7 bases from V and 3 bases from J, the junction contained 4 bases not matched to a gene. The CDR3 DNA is TGTGCCAGCACTGGACAGGGGGCGGAAGAGACCCAGTACTTC. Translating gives CASTGQGAEETQYF.

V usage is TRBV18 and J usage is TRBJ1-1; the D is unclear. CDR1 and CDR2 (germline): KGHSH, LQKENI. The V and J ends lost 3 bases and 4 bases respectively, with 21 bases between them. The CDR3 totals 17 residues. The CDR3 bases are TGTGCCAGCTCACCTCAACTCCGAGGGCGCGCGGGCACTGAAGCTTTCTTT. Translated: CASSPQLRGRAGTEAFF.

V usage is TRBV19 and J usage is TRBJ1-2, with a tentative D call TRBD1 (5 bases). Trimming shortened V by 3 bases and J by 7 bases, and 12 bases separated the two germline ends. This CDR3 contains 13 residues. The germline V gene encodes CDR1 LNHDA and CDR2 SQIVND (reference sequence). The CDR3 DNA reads TGTGCCAGTAGTATTGAAGGAAGGGGTGGCTACACCTTC. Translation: CASSIEGRGGYTF.

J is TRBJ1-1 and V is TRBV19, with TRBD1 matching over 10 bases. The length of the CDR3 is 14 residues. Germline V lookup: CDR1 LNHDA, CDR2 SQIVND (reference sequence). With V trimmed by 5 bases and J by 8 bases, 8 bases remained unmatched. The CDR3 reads CASSATGTGAEAFF. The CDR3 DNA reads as TGTGCCAGTAGTGCGACCGGGACAGGGGCGGAAGCTTTCTTT. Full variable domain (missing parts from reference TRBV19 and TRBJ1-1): DGGITQSPKYLFRKEGQNVTLSCEQNLNHDAMYWYRQDPGQGLRLIYYSQIVNDFQKGDIAEGYSVSREKKESFPLTVTSAQKNPTAFYLCASSATGTGAEAFFGQGTRLTVV.

Here the CDR3 reads CATSDRIGNEQFF. In DNA form, the CDR3 reads TGTGCCACCAGTGACCGGATTGGGAATGAGCAGTTCTTC. J is TRBJ2-1 and V is TRBV24-1; D gene ambiguous. CDR1 is KGHDR and CDR2 is SFDVKD in the germline V gene. V shed 4 bases and J shed 7 bases, with 10 bases lying between them. The CDR3 spans 13 residues.

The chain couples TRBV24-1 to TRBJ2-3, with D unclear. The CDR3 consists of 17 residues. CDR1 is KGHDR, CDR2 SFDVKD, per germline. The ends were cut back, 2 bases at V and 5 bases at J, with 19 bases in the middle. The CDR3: CATSDSLGGSAIDTQYF. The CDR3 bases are TGTGCCACCAGTGATTCCTTGGGTGGTTCAGCGATAGATACGCAGTATTTT.

The CDR3 spells CASSHRRGVDSNQPQHF. The DNA of the CDR3 is TGTGCCAGCAGTCACCGCAGGGGGGTAGATAGCAATCAGCCCCAGCATTTT. The genes are TRBV27 and TRBJ1-5; 7 positions match TRBD1. Germline CDR1 reads MNHEY; CDR2 reads SMNVEV (reference sequence). The ends lost 5 bases at V and 0 bases at J; junction bases unmatched: 10. The CDR3 has 17 amino acids.

CDR3 in amino acids: CASSNPGGRGQPQHF. In DNA form, the CDR3 reads TGTGCCAGCAGCAACCCCGGGGGTAGGGGTCAGCCCCAGCATTTT. The V gene is TRBV28, the J gene TRBJ1-5; D perhaps matches TRBD1 (5 bases). V lost 6 bases, J lost 6 bases, and 18 bases lay in between. Looked up from germline, CDR1 is MDHEN and CDR2 is SYDVKM. This CDR3 is built from 15 residues.

CDR3 nucleotides: TGTGCCATCAGTGCTGGGGCGGGAGGTGAGACCCAGTACTTC. It is translated as CAISAGAGGETQYF. The J gene is TRBJ2-5, the V gene TRBV10-3; 8 nucleotides line up with TRBD2. Looked up from germline, CDR1 is ENHRY and CDR2 is SYGVKD. J lost 5 bases, V lost 4 bases, and 6 bases had no gene match. The CDR3 extends over 14 amino acids.

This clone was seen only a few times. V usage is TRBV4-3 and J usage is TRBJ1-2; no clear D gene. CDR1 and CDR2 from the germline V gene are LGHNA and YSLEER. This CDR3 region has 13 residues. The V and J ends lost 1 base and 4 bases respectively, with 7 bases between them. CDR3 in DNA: TGCGCCAGCAGCCAAGCCGACGGCTATGGCTACACCTTC. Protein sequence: CASSQADGYGYTF.

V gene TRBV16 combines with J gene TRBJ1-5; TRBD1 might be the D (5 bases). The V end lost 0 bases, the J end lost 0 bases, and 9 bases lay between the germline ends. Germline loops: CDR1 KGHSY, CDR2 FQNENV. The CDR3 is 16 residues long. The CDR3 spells CASSQSRGYSNQPQHF. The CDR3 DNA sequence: TGTGCCAGCAGCCAATCCCGGGGGTATAGCAATCAGCCCCAGCATTTT.

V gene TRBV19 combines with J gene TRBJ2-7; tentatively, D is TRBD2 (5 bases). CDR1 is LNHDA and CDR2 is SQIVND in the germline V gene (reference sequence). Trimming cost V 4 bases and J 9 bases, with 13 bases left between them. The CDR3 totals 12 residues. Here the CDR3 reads CASSSSGERQYF. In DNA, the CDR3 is TGTGCCAGTAGTAGTTCCGGGGAAAGGCAGTACTTC.

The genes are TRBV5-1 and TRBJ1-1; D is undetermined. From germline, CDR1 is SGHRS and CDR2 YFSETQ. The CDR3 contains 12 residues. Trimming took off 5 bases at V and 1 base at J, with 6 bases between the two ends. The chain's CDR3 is CASRSGNTEAFF. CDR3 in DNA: TGCGCCAGCAGGTCGGGGAACACTGAAGCTTTCTTT. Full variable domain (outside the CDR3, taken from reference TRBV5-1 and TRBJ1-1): KAGVTQTPRYLIKTRGQQVTLSCSPISGHRSVSWYQQTPGQGLQFLFEYFSETQRNKGNFPGRFSGRQFSNSRSEMNVSTLELGDSALYLCASRSGNTEAFFGQGTRLTVV.